The 11 T cell receptor beta chains below were found in one sample sequenced in a study of cytomegalovirus exposure and HLA in healthy donors. Primers: 60 Vbeta forward and 13 Jbeta reverse. Sequencing used immunoSEQ multiplex PCR; TCRdb keeps in-frame clones, though not all of them. The sample has roughly 86,000 clones, about two thirds seen once. The sequencing sample was made of PBMCs. All receptors derive from a woman aged 45-65 years in good health and CMV-seropositive.

The chain joins TRBV19 to TRBJ2-5, with TRBD1 matching over 7 bases. From germline, CDR1 is LNHDA and CDR2 SQIVND (reference sequence). This CDR3 is 14 amino acids long. V shed 5 bases and J 4 bases; nucleotides not matched to a gene: 7. CDR3 region: CASSPWDRRETQYF. The CDR3 DNA reads as TGTGCCAGTAGTCCATGGGACAGAAGAGAGACCCAGTACTTC.

This clone was seen more than once but under ten times. V is TRBV6-5 and J is TRBJ1-2; the match to TRBD1 covers 8 bases. This CDR3 comprises 14 residues. The junction had 4 bases not matched to a gene; V was cut back by 0 bases and J by 7 bases. Germline values: CDR1 MNHEY, CDR2 SVGAGI. Here the CDR3 DNA reads TGTGCCAGCAGTTACTCGGGACAGGCAGGTGGCTACACCTTC. As protein: CASSYSGQAGGYTF.

The V call is TRBV4-1, the J call TRBJ1-5; 10 nucleotides align to TRBD1. This CDR3 comprises 15 residues. Per germline, CDR1 MGHRA and CDR2 YSYEKL. The J segment lost 3 bases and the V segment lost 3 bases, leaving 2 bases of the junction unmatched. The DNA of the CDR3 is TGCGCCAGCAGCCAGGGGACAGGGGACAATCAGCCCCAGCATTTT. The encoded protein is CASSQGTGDNQPQHF.

The chain recombines TRBV7-8 with TRBJ2-1; 9 nucleotides line up with TRBD1. V shed 0 bases and J 8 bases; nucleotides not matched to a gene: 8. Germline V CDR1 and CDR2: SGHVS, FQNEAQ. The CDR3 spans 16 residues. In DNA form, the CDR3 reads TGTGCCAGCAGCTTAGCAAGGACAGGGGTTGAGGATGAGCAGTTCTTC. Translation: CASSLARTGVEDEQFF. Full variable domain (missing parts from reference TRBV7-8 and TRBJ2-1): GAGVSQSPRYKVAKRGQDVALRCDPISGHVSLFWYQQALGQGPEFLTYFQNEAQLDKSGLPSDRFFAERPEGSVSTLKIQRTQQEDSAVYLCASSLARTGVEDEQFFGPGTRLTVL.

J is TRBJ2-3 and V is TRBV7-9; 9 bases align to TRBD1. The junction had 5 bases not matched to a gene; V was cut back by 4 bases and J by 0 bases. The CDR3 is 16 residues long. Germline V gene data show CDR1 as SEHNR and CDR2 as FQNEAQ (reference sequence). The CDR3 reads CASSSWTGASTDTQYF. CDR3 bases: TGTGCCAGCAGCTCCTGGACAGGGGCGAGCACAGATACGCAGTATTTT.

This clone was counted between two and nine times. V usage is TRBV28 and J usage is TRBJ1-1; 8 bases match TRBD1. Germline CDR1 reads MDHEN; CDR2 reads SYDVKM. The CDR3 sequence is 14 residues long. Trimming removed 6 bases from V and 4 bases from J; junction bases left unmatched: 7. CDR3 loop: CASRVGQGSTEAFF. The CDR3 DNA sequence: TGTGCCAGCAGGGTAGGACAGGGAAGCACTGAAGCTTTCTTT.

In this sample, this clone turned up a few times. CDR3: CAWSTIRTSGGSGETQYF. The CDR3 DNA is TGTGCCTGGAGCACCATTCGGACTAGCGGGGGGAGCGGTGAGACCCAGTACTTC. The chain has TRBV30 and TRBJ2-5, with TRBD2 matching over 14 bases. From germline, CDR1 is GTSNPN and CDR2 SVGIG (reference sequence). The trim removed 3 bases at V and 5 bases at J, leaving 14 bases unmatched. This CDR3 region has 18 residues. Variable domain in full (rest from reference TRBV30 and TRBJ2-5): SQTIHQWPATLVQPVGSPLSLECTVEGTSNPNLYWYRQAAGRGLQLLFYSVGIGQISSEVPQNLSASRPQDRQFILSSKKLLLSDSGFYLCAWSTIRTSGGSGETQYFGPGTRLLVL.

V and J are TRBV4-3 and TRBJ1-1; 8 bases match TRBD1. V lost 0 bases, J lost 3 bases, and 9 bases stayed unmatched. Germline assignment: CDR1 LGHNA and CDR2 YSLEER. The CDR3 sequence is 17 residues long. DNA of the CDR3: TGCGCCAGCAGCCAAGAAGGAGACAGGGGACCGGACACTGAAGCTTTCTTT. Its translation: CASSQEGDRGPDTEAFF.

V usage is TRBV5-1 and J usage is TRBJ1-1; 9 bases match TRBD1. The CDR3 totals 15 residues. Germline CDR1 reads SGHRS; CDR2 reads YFSETQ. V was clipped by 4 bases and J by 7 bases; unmatched bases: 11. CDR3: CASSPTGGGEVEAFF. For the CDR3, the DNA is TGCGCCAGCAGCCCGACAGGGGGAGGAGAGGTTGAAGCTTTCTTT.

V and J are TRBV28 and TRBJ1-6; 8 positions agree with TRBD1. Losses at the gene ends were 2 bases for V and 7 bases for J; bases not matched to a gene: 7. The CDR3 runs to 16 residues. Germline CDR1 reads MDHEN; CDR2 reads SYDVKM. For the CDR3, the DNA is TGTGCCAGCAGTTTAGGACCGGGACAGGAAAATTCACCCCTCCACTTT. Amino acids: CASSLGPGQENSPLHF.

This clone appeared a few times. The J gene is TRBJ2-7, the V gene TRBV29-1; 8 bases are shared with TRBD1. Germline V gene lookup returns CDR1 SQVTM and CDR2 ANQGSEA. This CDR3 contains 13 residues. V lost 7 bases, J lost 3 bases, and 8 bases stayed unmatched. The CDR3 loop reads CSAIGTGVYEQYF. The CDR3 DNA sequence: TGCAGCGCGATCGGGACAGGAGTCTACGAGCAGTACTTC.